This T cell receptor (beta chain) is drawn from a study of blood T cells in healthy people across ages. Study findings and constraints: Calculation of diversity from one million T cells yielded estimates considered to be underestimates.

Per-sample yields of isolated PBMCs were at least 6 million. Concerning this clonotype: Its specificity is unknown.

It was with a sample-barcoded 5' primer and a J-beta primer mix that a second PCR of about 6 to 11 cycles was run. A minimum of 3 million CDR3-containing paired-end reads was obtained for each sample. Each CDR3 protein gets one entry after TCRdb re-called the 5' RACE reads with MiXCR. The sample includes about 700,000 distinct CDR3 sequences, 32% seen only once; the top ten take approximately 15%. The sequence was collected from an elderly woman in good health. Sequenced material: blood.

The CDR3 loop is CASTVTDTQYF. Here the CDR3 DNA reads TGTGCCAGCACCGTTACAGATACGCAGTATTTT. The genes are TRBV5-5 and TRBJ2-3, with unresolved D. The CDR3 spans 11 residues. Germline-derived CDR1 and CDR2 are SGHKS and YYEKEE (reference sequence). V was clipped by 6 bases and J by 3 bases, with 5 bases between them.